A selection of T cell receptor beta chains follows, all from one sample in a study of blood T cells in healthy people across ages. TCRdb processed the 5' RACE reads anew with MiXCR; each CDR3 protein has one entry. The table includes hundreds of thousands of distinct CDR3 sequences, 35% to 50% detected once. The sequenced sample was blood. Receptors were obtained from a man older than 75 in good health. CDR3s include the opening cysteine and the closing phenylalanine or tryptophan. Each record gives: D gene, clone size, V gene, J gene, CDR3 DNA, CDR3 protein. The D gene is left open where the match is weak. Not every row has a clone size; where given, it reads once, few, many or a size class.

>TRBD1|-|TRBV18|TRBJ2-7
TGTGCCAGCTCACCACCTAACAGGGGGCGCGACTACGAGCAGTACTTC
CASSPPNRGRDYEQYF
>TRBD2|-|TRBV4-2|TRBJ2-3
TGTGCCAGCAGCCAAACTAGCGGGTTCACAGATACGCAGTATTTT
CASSQTSGFTDTQYF
>-|once|TRBV11-2|TRBJ2-5
TGTGCCAGCAGCCCAACCGGGGGACAAGAGACCCAGCACTTC
CASSPTGGQETQHF
>-|-|TRBV12-3/TRBV12-4|TRBJ2-2
TGTGCCAGCAGTTCGAACGGTGGAGGTTACACCGGGGAGCTGTTTTTT
CASSSNGGGYTGELFF
>TRBD1|-|TRBV6-6|TRBJ2-7
TGTGCCAGCAGTTTCCCGGGACAGGTTATCTACGAGCAGTACTTC
CASSFPGQVIYEQYF
>TRBD1|-|TRBV18|TRBJ1-4
TGTGCCAGCTCACCAATCGGACAGGCAAATGAAAAACTGTTTTTT
CASSPIGQANEKLFF
>TRBD2|-|TRBV7-2|TRBJ2-7
TGTGCCAGCAGCCCCGGCGGGAGTCTCCACTACGAGCAGTACTTC
CASSPGGSLHYEQYF
>TRBD2|-|TRBV2|TRBJ2-1
TGTGCCAGCAGTGAAATGCCTGCGGGAGTGACTTACAATGAGCAGTTCTTC
CASSEMPAGVTYNEQFF
>TRBD2|few|TRBV7-2|TRBJ2-7
TGTGCCAGCAGCTTAGGTGCCGGACTAGCTAACGAGCAGTACTTC
CASSLGAGLANEQYF
>TRBD2|-|TRBV6-2/TRBV6-3|TRBJ2-1
TGTGCCAGCAGAAACTGGACTAGCGGGAGTAATGAGCAGTTCTTC
CASRNWTSGSNEQFF
>-|many|TRBV9|TRBJ2-3
TGTGCCAGCAGCGTTGGGGCGACAGATACGCAGTATTTT
CASSVGATDTQYF
>TRBD2|few|TRBV4-1|TRBJ2-5
TGCGCCAGCAGCCCTCGTAGCGGGGGGGTTAAAGAGACCCAGTACTTC
CASSPRSGGVKETQYF
>TRBD1|-|TRBV29-1|TRBJ2-5
TGCAGCGCCAACGCGGGACAGGCAGAGACCCAGTACTTC
CSANAGQAETQYF
>TRBD2|-|TRBV5-1|TRBJ2-3
TGCGCCAGCAGTTCGGCGGGGGAGGAGCAGTATTTT
CASSSAGEEQYF
>TRBD1|few|TRBV24-1|TRBJ2-3
TGTGCCACCAGTGATTTCGGGACAGGGGCCGATACGCAGTATTTT
CATSDFGTGADTQYF
>TRBD1|few|TRBV7-2|TRBJ1-2
TGTGCCAGCAGATATGACAGGGATGGCTACACCTTC
CASRYDRDGYTF
>TRBD2|few|TRBV12-3/TRBV12-4|TRBJ2-1
TGTGCCAGCAGTTTCCAATTAAGCGGGACTGGGGGCAATGAGCAGTTCTTC
CASSFQLSGTGGNEQFF
>TRBD2|few|TRBV6-2/TRBV6-3|TRBJ2-7
TGTGCCAGCAGTCACAAGCGGGAGGGCTCACACGAGCAGTACTTC
CASSHKREGSHEQYF
>-|-|TRBV20-1|TRBJ2-3
TGCAGTGCTAGAGAGGCGGATACGCAGTATTTT
CSAREADTQYF
>TRBD1|few|TRBV7-3|TRBJ2-3
TGTGCCAGCAGCTGGGGACAGATCACAGATACGCAGTATTTT
CASSWGQITDTQYF
>-|-|TRBV24-1|TRBJ2-3
TGTGCCACCAGCCCGGCAGGGGAATTCACGGATACGCAGTATTTT
CATSPAGEFTDTQYF
>TRBD2|-|TRBV28|TRBJ2-1
TGTGCCAGCAGCCGAGCGGGAGACTCCTACAATGAGCAGTTCTTC
CASSRAGDSYNEQFF
>-|few|TRBV2|TRBJ2-7
TGTGCCAGCAGTGAAGCGCTTAGGCAGGCCGAGCAGTACTTC
CASSEALRQAEQYF
>TRBD1|few|TRBV7-2|TRBJ2-5
TGTGCCAGCAGCTTAGCGAAGGGGGCTGGAGAGACCCAGTACTTC
CASSLAKGAGETQYF
>-|-|TRBV3-1|TRBJ2-5
TGTGCCAGCAGCCAAGAGTCGGGCTCAGAGACCCAGTACTTC
CASSQESGSETQYF
>-|-|TRBV5-6|TRBJ2-1
TGTGCCAGCAGCACCACTACAAATGAGCAGTTCTTC
CASSTTTNEQFF
>TRBD1|few|TRBV20-1|TRBJ1-5
TGCAGTGCCTCGACAGGGAGTTTCAGCAATCAGCCCCAGCATTTT
CSASTGSFSNQPQHF
>TRBD1|-|TRBV28|TRBJ2-1
TGTGCCAGCGGACAGGGGACACATGAGCAGTTCTTC
CASGQGTHEQFF
>TRBD1|-|TRBV7-7|TRBJ2-7
TGTGCCAGCAGCCGAGAGACAGGGGGCTACAATGAGCAGTACTTC
CASSRETGGYNEQYF
>-|-|TRBV6-1|TRBJ2-5
TGTGCCAGCAGTCCTGTGGGCGGGGAGACCCAGTACTTC
CASSPVGGETQYF
>-|-|TRBV7-2|TRBJ2-3
TGTGCCAGCAACTTGAGGGGGAGCGGCACAGATACGCAGTATTTT
CASNLRGSGTDTQYF
>-|-|TRBV6-1|TRBJ2-3
TGTGCCAGCCCTCTTCTAGTCAGAATAATGGGTACGCAGTATTTT
CASPLLVRIMGTQYF
>TRBD1|-|TRBV6-5|TRBJ2-3
TGTGCCAGCAGTTACTCGAACCTCCGGGACAGCTTCACAGATACGCAGTATTTT
CASSYSNLRDSFTDTQYF
>TRBD1|-|TRBV6-6|TRBJ2-5
TGTGCCAGCAGTTACGAAACAGGGGGCATTTACAATGAGCAGTACTTC
CASSYETGGIYNEQYF
>TRBD1|few|TRBV3-1|TRBJ1-5
TGTGCCAGCTACCGGGACAGGGGACACAATCAGCCCCAGCATTTT
CASYRDRGHNQPQHF
>-|-|TRBV6-2/TRBV6-3|TRBJ2-7
TGTGCCAGCAAGCGGGCCGACCAGGGGTACTACGAGCAGTACTTC
CASKRADQGYYEQYF
>TRBD1|few|TRBV20-1|TRBJ1-5
TGCAGTGCTAGACCAGGGACAGGGGGATTGGGGCAGCCCCAGCATTTT
CSARPGTGGLGQPQHF
>-|-|TRBV4-2|TRBJ2-5
TGTGCCAGCAGCCAAGAAAGTACCAAAGAGACCCAGTACTTC
CASSQESTKETQYF
>-|-|TRBV7-9|TRBJ2-3
TGTGCCAGCAGCTTAGGGACCACAGATATGCAGTATTTT
CASSLGTTDMQYF
>-|-|TRBV6-5|TRBJ2-5
TGTGTCAGCAGTTATCGCGCACAGGGACTCTACAATGAGCAGTACTTC
CVSSYRAQGLYNEQYF
>-|many|TRBV20-1|TRBJ1-1
TGCAGTGCTAGAGAGCTGGGACATACGAACACTGAAGCTTTCTTT
CSARELGHTNTEAFF
>TRBD1|few|TRBV7-3|TRBJ1-2
TGTGCCAGCAGCTTAAGAAACCGTGGACAGGGAGGAGGGGGCTACACCTTC
CASSLRNRGQGGGGYTF
>TRBD2|-|TRBV6-5|TRBJ2-1
TGTGCCAGCAGTTACCGTTGGGGAGGGACCTACAATGAGCAGTTCTTC
CASSYRWGGTYNEQFF
>TRBD2|few|TRBV7-2|TRBJ2-5
TGTGCCAGCAGCCTAGCGGGAGGGATGGAGACCCAGTACTTC
CASSLAGGMETQYF
>TRBD1|many|TRBV28|TRBJ1-5
TGTGCCAGCAGTTACTTAGGGACAGGGAGCCAGCCCCAGCATTTT
CASSYLGTGSQPQHF
>-|-|TRBV5-1|TRBJ2-5
TGCGCCAGCAGCTTGGTTCCGGCAAATGAGCAGTACTTC
CASSLVPANEQYF
>TRBD1|-|TRBV6-2/TRBV6-3|TRBJ1-2
TGTGCCAGCAGTTCCTTCCCTGGGGACAGGGACTATGGCTACACCTTC
CASSSFPGDRDYGYTF
>-|-|TRBV5-1|TRBJ2-5
TGCGCCAGCAGCCTGGACAGCCGAAGGGAGACCCAGTACTTC
CASSLDSRRETQYF
>-|few|TRBV10-1|TRBJ2-5
TGCGCCAGCAGTCCGGGACTGTGGAATGTGACCCAGTACTTC
CASSPGLWNVTQYF
>TRBD1|-|TRBV27|TRBJ1-6
TGTGCCAGCAGTGAATGGACAGGGATCGCGTCACCCCTCCACTTT
CASSEWTGIASPLHF